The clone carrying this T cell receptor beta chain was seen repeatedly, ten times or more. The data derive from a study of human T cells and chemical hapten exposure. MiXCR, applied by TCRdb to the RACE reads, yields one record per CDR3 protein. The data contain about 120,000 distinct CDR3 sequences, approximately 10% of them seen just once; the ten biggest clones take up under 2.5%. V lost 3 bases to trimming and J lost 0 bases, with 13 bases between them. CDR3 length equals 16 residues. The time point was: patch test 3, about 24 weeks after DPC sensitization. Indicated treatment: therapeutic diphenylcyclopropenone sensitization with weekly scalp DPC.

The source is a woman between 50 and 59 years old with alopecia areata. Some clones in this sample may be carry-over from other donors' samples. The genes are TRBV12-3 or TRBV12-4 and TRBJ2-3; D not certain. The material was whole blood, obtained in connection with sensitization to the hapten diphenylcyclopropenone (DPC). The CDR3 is CASSFGTDGSTDTQYF. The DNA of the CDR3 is TGTGCCAGCAGTTTTGGTACGGACGGAAGCACAGATACGCAGTATTTT.